Following are 10 T cell receptor beta chains from one sample sequenced in a study of vaccination and CD4 T cells after COVID-19. Indicated treatment: roughly 10-day PBMC culture with coronavirus spike peptide pools or control peptides (ViraFEST assay). Cultured CD4+ T cell DNA was sequenced using the Oncomine TCR Beta short-read assay. TCRdb called the PCR reads again in MiXCR, with one record for every CDR3 protein. Found here are roughly 20,000 distinct CDR3 sequences, 44% of them singletons; the top ten hold 20% to 30%. For these TCRs, the target antigens are not known. The starting material was CD4+ T cells from blood, cultured in vitro, obtained before SARS-CoV-2 vaccination. Every receptor here comes from a human donor who had recovered from COVID-19.

The V gene is TRBV6-5, the J gene TRBJ1-1; D remains ambiguous. Germline-derived CDR1 and CDR2 are MNHEY and SVGAGI. Trimming took off 2 bases at V and 1 base at J, with 8 bases between the two ends. The CDR3 runs to 14 residues. CDR3 coding DNA: TGTGCCAGCAGTTACGTGTCACCGAACACTGAAGCTTTCTTT. Amino acid sequence: CASSYVSPNTEAFF.

The chain recombines TRBV7-3 with TRBJ2-3; possibly TRBD2 for D (5 bases). This CDR3 comprises 13 residues. From germline, CDR1 is SGHTA and CDR2 FQGTGA. The V end was cut by 2 bases, the J end by 4 bases, with 7 bases between. The CDR3 coding sequence is TGTGCCAGCAGCTTAGACTATTCAGATACGCAGTATTTT. Translation gives CASSLDYSDTQYF.

A single count supports this clonotype. The chain has TRBV5-1 and TRBJ1-2, with 7 bases identical to TRBD1. Per the germline V gene, CDR1 is SGHRS and CDR2 is YFSETQ. Losses at the gene ends were 4 bases for V and 8 bases for J; bases not matched to a gene: 8. The CDR3 spans 13 residues. The CDR3 reads CASSGQGVWGYTF. The CDR3 coding sequence is TGCGCCAGCAGCGGGCAGGGGGTATGGGGCTACACCTTC.

The chain employs TRBV7-9 and TRBJ1-6, with D tentatively TRBD1 (6 bases). Germline lookup yields CDR1 SEHNR and CDR2 FQNEAQ (reference sequence). CDR3 length: 15 amino acids. The V and J ends lost 5 bases and 10 bases respectively, with 18 bases between them. The CDR3 DNA reads TGTGCCAGCAGCCCCTCACAGGGTACGGACTCACCCCTCCACTTT. Translated, it gives CASSPSQGTDSPLHF.

Only a few counts were recorded for this clonotype. V gene TRBV24-1 combines with J gene TRBJ2-1, with 8 positions matching TRBD2. V dropped 5 bases and J dropped 9; count of bases not matched to a gene: 5. The CDR3 is made up of 13 amino acids. CDR1 KGHDR and CDR2 SFDVKD come from the germline V gene. The CDR3 DNA sequence: TGTGCCACCAGTGCGACTAGCGTTAGTGAGCAGTTCTTC. This sequence encodes CATSATSVSEQFF.

This clonotype was counted between two and nine times. The V call is TRBV6-2 or TRBV6-3, the J call TRBJ2-5; TRBD1 matches at 10 bases. Trimming at V came to 6 bases and at J to 5 bases, leaving 9 bases not matched to a gene. The CDR3 contains 15 residues. From germline, CDR1 is MNHEY and CDR2 SVGEGT. Here the CDR3 DNA reads TGTGCCAGCAGCCCGGACAGGGGGACTTGGGAGACCCAGTACTTC. Protein product: CASSPDRGTWETQYF.

This clonotype was picked up one time. This rearrangement joins TRBV12-3 or TRBV12-4 to TRBJ2-3, with 8 positions matching TRBD2. The CDR3 extends over 15 amino acids. The V gene end was trimmed by 1 base and the J gene end by 3 bases; junction bases not matched to a gene: 3. CDR3 sequence: CASSLVLAGTDTQYF. The CDR3 DNA sequence: TGTGCCAGCAGTTTAGTCCTAGCGGGTACAGATACGCAGTATTTT.

The V call is TRBV29-1, the J call TRBJ1-1; D is perhaps TRBD1 (6 bases). The V end lost 0 bases, the J end lost 9 bases, and 14 bases lay between the germline ends. This CDR3 comprises 13 residues. Per germline, CDR1 SQVTM and CDR2 ANQGSEA. The DNA of the CDR3 is TGCAGCGTTGAAGAGAACCGGGGGCGGCAAGCTTTCTTT. Its translation: CSVEENRGRQAFF.

The V call is TRBV25-1, the J call TRBJ1-2, with D maybe TRBD1 (6 bases). The germline V gene encodes CDR1 MGHDK and CDR2 SYGVNS. There are 13 residues in the CDR3. Trimming pared 6 bases from V and 6 bases from J, leaving 14 bases between. CDR3 amino acids: CASRGQPGDGYTF. DNA of the CDR3: TGTGCCAGCAGAGGACAGCCAGGCGATGGCTACACCTTC.

The V and J genes are TRBV7-8 and TRBJ1-6; a possible D gene is TRBD1 (5 bases). V dropped 0 bases and J dropped 0 bases, with 12 bases sitting between them. This CDR3 is 18 amino acids long. From germline, CDR1 is SGHVS and CDR2 FQNEAQ. CDR3 region: CASSLARQGSSYNSPLHF. CDR3 sequence (DNA): TGTGCCAGCAGCTTAGCCCGTCAGGGTAGCTCCTATAATTCACCCCTCCACTTT.